Presented here are 18 T cell receptor beta chains from one specimen sequenced in a study of cytomegalovirus exposure and HLA in healthy donors. In the PCR, 60 Vbeta and 13 Jbeta primers were used. TCRdb keeps only in-frame clones here, not all; method: immunoSEQ multiplex PCR. This table has about 36,000 clones, nearly 70% appearing once. The sequenced material came from PBMCs. The receptors stem from a man aged 30 to 39 in good health and CMV-seronegative.

This chain connects TRBV2 to TRBJ2-1; D is possibly TRBD1 (6 bases). The V end was cut by 2 bases, the J end by 3 bases, with 8 bases between. In germline, CDR1 is SNHLY, CDR2 FYNNEI. The CDR3 runs to 14 residues. The CDR3 spells CASSETGYYNEQFF. In DNA, the CDR3 is TGTGCCAGCAGTGAAACAGGGTACTACAATGAGCAGTTCTTC.

Only a few counts were recorded for this clone. The gene calls are TRBV29-1 and TRBJ2-5, with TRBD2 as a possible D gene (5 bases). CDR3 size: 12 residues. CDR1 is SQVTM, CDR2 ANQGSEA, per germline. The V end lost 4 bases, the J end lost 5 bases, and 11 bases lay between the germline ends. The CDR3 here is CSVGSGFETQYF. The CDR3 DNA reads as TGCAGCGTTGGATCGGGGTTTGAGACCCAGTACTTC.

This clone occurred a few times. V is TRBV7-9 and J is TRBJ1-2, with D possibly TRBD1 on 6 matching bases. Germline V gene lookup returns CDR1 SEHNR and CDR2 FQNEAQ (reference sequence). The CDR3 extends over 13 amino acids. V gave up 3 bases and J gave up 5 bases, with 10 bases separating them. The CDR3 reads CASSFGQIYGYTF. CDR3 bases: TGTGCCAGCAGCTTCGGACAGATATATGGCTACACCTTC.

A single count supports this clone. The CDR3 sequence: CASSLFSGTGERSNQPQHF. CDR3 DNA: TGTGCCAGCAGTTTATTTTCCGGGACAGGGGAACGTAGCAATCAGCCCCAGCATTTT. The V and J genes are TRBV28 and TRBJ1-5; 10 bases are shared with TRBD1. Looked up from germline, CDR1 is MDHEN and CDR2 is SYDVKM. This CDR3 is built from 19 residues. Trimming cost V 1 base and J 0 bases; bases outside gene matches: 9.

This chain links TRBV6-6 with TRBJ2-1; TRBD1 is a possible D gene (5 bases). The ends were cut back, 0 bases at V and 3 bases at J, with 9 bases in the middle. The CDR3 is 15 residues long. Germline V gene lookup returns CDR1 MNHNY and CDR2 SVGAGI (reference sequence). In nucleotides, the CDR3 is TGTGCCAGCAGTTACTCGATAGGGGTCTACAATGAGCAGTTCTTC. Translation: CASSYSIGVYNEQFF.

The genes are TRBV11-2 and TRBJ2-2; TRBD2 agrees at 8 bases. Germline loops: CDR1 SGHAT, CDR2 FQNNGV. The CDR3 covers 15 residues. The V segment lost 1 base and the J segment 4 bases; nucleotides outside the gene matches: 2. CDR3 in DNA: TGTGCCAGCAGCTTAGGACTAGCGTCCACCGGGGAGCTGTTTTTT. Its protein is CASSLGLASTGELFF.

The rearrangement joins TRBV4-2 to TRBJ2-1; TRBD2 matches at 9 bases. From germline, CDR1 is LGHNA and CDR2 YNFKEQ. The CDR3 loop spans 14 amino acids. With 4 bases clipped from V and 8 bases from J, the junction kept 6 bases outside the gene matches. DNA of the CDR3: TGTGCCAGCAGCCGCAAAGCGGGGGGAGATGAGCAGTTCTTC. Protein product: CASSRKAGGDEQFF.

This clone was recorded a few times. The chain couples TRBV5-6 to TRBJ2-5; TRBD2 might be the D (6 bases). V was trimmed by 0 bases and J by 4 bases, leaving 7 bases between them. Germline-derived CDR1 and CDR2 are SGHDT and YYEEEE. The CDR3 sequence is 13 residues long. CDR3 loop: CASSLGRGETQYF. The CDR3 coding sequence is TGTGCCAGCAGCTTGGGGCGGGGAGAGACCCAGTACTTC. The complete variable domain, with remaining parts taken from reference TRBV5-6 and TRBJ2-5, reads DAGVTQSPTHLIKTRGQQVTLRCSPKSGHDTVSWYQQALGQGPQFIFQYYEEEERQRGNFPDRFSGHQFPNYSSELNVNALLLGDSALYLCASSLGRGETQYFGPGTRLLVL.

This clone was seen only a few times. In DNA form, the CDR3 reads TGTGCCAGCAGTACGGGGACTCGGGTTCAGCCCCAGCATTTT. Protein product: CASSTGTRVQPQHF. This rearrangement joins TRBV6-1 to TRBJ1-5; maybe TRBD1 (5 bases). With 5 bases removed from V and 6 bases from J, the gap between germline ends came to 14 bases. Germline V gene data show CDR1 as MNHNS and CDR2 as SASEGT. CDR3 size: 14 residues.

A few counts support this clone. The chain recombines TRBV10-3 with TRBJ1-5; 7 nucleotides match TRBD1. The CDR3 has 14 amino acids. The germline CDR1 and CDR2 sequences are ENHRY and SYGVKD. The J segment lost 4 bases and the V segment lost 6 bases, leaving 6 bases of the junction unmatched. CDR3 sequence: CAIRQGLGNQPQHF. For the CDR3, the DNA is TGTGCCATCAGACAGGGGCTGGGTAATCAGCCCCAGCATTTT.

The V and J genes are TRBV11-3 and TRBJ1-5; D remains unclear. The CDR3 is 13 amino acids. The ends were cut back, 5 bases at V and 0 bases at J, with 5 bases in the middle. Germline lookup yields CDR1 SGHNT and CDR2 YENEEA. DNA of the CDR3: TGTGCCAGCAGCCCGGTTAGCAATCAGCCCCAGCATTTT. As protein: CASSPVSNQPQHF.

The chain recombines TRBV5-6 with TRBJ1-1; D is perhaps TRBD1 (5 bases). The CDR3 has 14 residues. CDR1 and CDR2 (germline): SGHDT, YYEEEE. Trimming cost V 7 bases and J 4 bases, with 17 bases left between them. The DNA of the CDR3 is TGTGCCAGCCAACACGGTTTTAGGGGCACTGAAGCTTTCTTT. Its protein is CASQHGFRGTEAFF. Supplemented by reference TRBV5-6 and TRBJ1-1, the full variable domain reads DAGVTQSPTHLIKTRGQQVTLRCSPKSGHDTVSWYQQALGQGPQFIFQYYEEEERQRGNFPDRFSGHQFPNYSSELNVNALLLGDSALYLCASQHGFRGTEAFFGQGTRLTVV.

V is TRBV4-2 and J is TRBJ1-1; TRBD1 is a possible D gene (6 bases). The CDR3 runs 14 residues. Germline assignment: CDR1 LGHNA and CDR2 YNFKEQ. V dropped 0 bases and J dropped 3 bases, with 8 bases sitting between them. CDR3 in amino acids: CASSQERTDTEAFF. The CDR3 coding sequence is TGTGCCAGCAGCCAAGAAAGGACAGACACTGAAGCTTTCTTT.

V gene TRBV15 combines with J gene TRBJ2-2, with a possible D match to TRBD2 (6 bases). Germline V gene sequence: CDR1 LNHNV, CDR2 YYDKDF (reference sequence). This CDR3 region has 14 residues. With 0 bases removed from V and 6 bases from J, the gap between germline ends came to 8 bases. DNA for the CDR3: TGTGCCACCAGCAGAGATTGGGGGGCCGGGGAGCTGTTTTTT. Translating gives CATSRDWGAGELFF.

CDR3 DNA: TGTGCCATCAGTGGGACAGGGATTGAAAAACTGTTTTTT. It yields the protein CAISGTGIEKLFF. The rearrangement links TRBV10-3 to TRBJ1-4; 8 bases map to TRBD1. The CDR3 length is 13 residues. The V and J ends lost 4 bases and 7 bases, in that order; junction bases with no gene match: 2. Germline V gives CDR1 ENHRY, CDR2 SYGVKD.

The V and J genes are TRBV10-1 and TRBJ2-1; a possible D gene is TRBD1 (6 bases). Germline CDR1 and CDR2: WNHNN and SYGVQD (reference sequence). The CDR3 length is 15 residues. Trimming cost V 3 bases and J 3 bases, with 12 bases left between them. CDR3: CASSDQGQGYNEQFF. CDR3 nucleotides: TGCGCCAGCAGTGATCAGGGGCAGGGCTACAATGAGCAGTTCTTC.

The V call is TRBV6-6, the J call TRBJ2-7, with D hard to call. Trimming removed 0 bases at V and 3 bases at J, with 9 bases between. Germline values: CDR1 MNHNY, CDR2 SVGAGI (reference sequence). The CDR3 has 14 residues. The CDR3 loop reads CASSYSGRFYEQYF. CDR3 bases: TGTGCCAGCAGTTACTCAGGCAGGTTCTACGAGCAGTACTTC.

The table lists this clone with a few counts. The genes are TRBV2 and TRBJ2-2; possibly TRBD1 for D (6 bases). This CDR3 has 16 residues. V shed 6 bases and J shed 1 base, with 15 bases lying between them. Germline CDR1 reads SNHLY; CDR2 reads FYNNEI. CDR3 in amino acids: CASSKTGTQNTGELFF. The DNA of the CDR3 is TGTGCCAGCAGCAAAACCGGGACACAGAACACCGGGGAGCTGTTTTTT.